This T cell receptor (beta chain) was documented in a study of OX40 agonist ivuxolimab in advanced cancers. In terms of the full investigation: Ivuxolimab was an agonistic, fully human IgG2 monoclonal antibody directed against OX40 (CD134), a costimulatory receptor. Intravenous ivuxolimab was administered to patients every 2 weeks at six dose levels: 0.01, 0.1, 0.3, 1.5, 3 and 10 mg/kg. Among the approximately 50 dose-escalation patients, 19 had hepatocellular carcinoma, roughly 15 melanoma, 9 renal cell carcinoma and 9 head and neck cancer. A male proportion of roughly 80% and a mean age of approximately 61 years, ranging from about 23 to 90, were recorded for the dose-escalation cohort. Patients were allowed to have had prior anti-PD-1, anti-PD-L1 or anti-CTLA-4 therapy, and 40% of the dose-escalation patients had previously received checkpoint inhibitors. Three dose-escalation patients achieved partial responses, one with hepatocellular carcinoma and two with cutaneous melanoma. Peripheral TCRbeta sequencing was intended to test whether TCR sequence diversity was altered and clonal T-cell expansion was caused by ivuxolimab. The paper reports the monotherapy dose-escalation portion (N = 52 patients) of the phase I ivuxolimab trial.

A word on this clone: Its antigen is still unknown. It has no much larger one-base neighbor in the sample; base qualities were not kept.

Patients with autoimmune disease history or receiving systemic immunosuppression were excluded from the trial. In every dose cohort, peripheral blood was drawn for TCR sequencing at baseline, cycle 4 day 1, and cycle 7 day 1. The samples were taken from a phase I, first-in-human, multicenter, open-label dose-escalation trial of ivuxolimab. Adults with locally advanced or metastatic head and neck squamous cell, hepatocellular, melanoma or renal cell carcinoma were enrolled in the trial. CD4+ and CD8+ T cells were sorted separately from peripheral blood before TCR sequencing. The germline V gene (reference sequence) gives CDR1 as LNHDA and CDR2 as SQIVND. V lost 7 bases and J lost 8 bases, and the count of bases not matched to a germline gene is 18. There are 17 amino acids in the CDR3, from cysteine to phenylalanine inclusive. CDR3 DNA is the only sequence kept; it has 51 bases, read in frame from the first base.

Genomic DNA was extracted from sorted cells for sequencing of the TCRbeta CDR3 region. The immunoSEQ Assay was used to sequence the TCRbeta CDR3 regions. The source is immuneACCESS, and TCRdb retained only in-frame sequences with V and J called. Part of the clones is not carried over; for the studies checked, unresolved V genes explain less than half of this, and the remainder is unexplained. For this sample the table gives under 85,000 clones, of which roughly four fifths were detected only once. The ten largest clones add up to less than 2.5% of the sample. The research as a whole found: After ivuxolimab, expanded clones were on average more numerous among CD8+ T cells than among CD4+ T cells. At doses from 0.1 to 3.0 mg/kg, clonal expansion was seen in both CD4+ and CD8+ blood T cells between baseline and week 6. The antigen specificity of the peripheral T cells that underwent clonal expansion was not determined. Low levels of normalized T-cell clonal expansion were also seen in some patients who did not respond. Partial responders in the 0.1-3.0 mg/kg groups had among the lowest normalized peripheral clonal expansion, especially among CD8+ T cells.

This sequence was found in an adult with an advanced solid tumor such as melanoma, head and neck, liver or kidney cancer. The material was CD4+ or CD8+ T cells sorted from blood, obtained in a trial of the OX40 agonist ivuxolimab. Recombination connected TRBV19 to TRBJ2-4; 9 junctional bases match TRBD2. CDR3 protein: CASNPTSGHLSRDIQYF. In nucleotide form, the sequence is TGTGCCAGTAACCCGACTAGCGGACATCTATCTAGGGACATTCAGTACTTC.